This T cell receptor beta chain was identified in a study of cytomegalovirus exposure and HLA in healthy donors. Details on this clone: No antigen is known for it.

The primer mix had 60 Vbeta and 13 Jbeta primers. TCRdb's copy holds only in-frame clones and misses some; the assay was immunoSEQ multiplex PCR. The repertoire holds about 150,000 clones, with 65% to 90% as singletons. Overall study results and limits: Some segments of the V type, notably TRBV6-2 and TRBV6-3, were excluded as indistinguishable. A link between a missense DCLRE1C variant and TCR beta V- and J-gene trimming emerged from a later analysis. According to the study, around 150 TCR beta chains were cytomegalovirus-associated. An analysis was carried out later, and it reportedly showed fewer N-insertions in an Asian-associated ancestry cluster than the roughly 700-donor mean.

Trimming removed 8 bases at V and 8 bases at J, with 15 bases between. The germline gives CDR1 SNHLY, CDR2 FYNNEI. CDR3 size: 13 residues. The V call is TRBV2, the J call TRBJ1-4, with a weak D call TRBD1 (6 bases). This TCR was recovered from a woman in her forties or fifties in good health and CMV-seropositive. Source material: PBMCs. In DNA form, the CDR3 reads TGTGCCAGCTCTCGGGGGGCGCGGGAAAAACTGTTTTTT. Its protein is CASSRGAREKLFF.